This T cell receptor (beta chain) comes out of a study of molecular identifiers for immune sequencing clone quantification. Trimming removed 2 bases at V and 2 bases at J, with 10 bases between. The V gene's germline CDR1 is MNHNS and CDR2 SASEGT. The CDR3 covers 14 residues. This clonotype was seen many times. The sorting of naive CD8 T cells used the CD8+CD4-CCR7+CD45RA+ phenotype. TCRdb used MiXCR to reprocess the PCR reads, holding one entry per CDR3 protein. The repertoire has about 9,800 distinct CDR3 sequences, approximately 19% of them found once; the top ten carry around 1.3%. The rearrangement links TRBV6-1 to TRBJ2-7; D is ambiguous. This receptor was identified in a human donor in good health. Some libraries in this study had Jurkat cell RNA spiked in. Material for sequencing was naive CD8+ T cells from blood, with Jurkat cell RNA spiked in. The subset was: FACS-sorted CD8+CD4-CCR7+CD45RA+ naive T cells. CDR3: CASSERAEAYEQYF. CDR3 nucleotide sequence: TGTGCCAGCAGTGAAAGGGCAGAAGCCTACGAGCAGTACTTC.